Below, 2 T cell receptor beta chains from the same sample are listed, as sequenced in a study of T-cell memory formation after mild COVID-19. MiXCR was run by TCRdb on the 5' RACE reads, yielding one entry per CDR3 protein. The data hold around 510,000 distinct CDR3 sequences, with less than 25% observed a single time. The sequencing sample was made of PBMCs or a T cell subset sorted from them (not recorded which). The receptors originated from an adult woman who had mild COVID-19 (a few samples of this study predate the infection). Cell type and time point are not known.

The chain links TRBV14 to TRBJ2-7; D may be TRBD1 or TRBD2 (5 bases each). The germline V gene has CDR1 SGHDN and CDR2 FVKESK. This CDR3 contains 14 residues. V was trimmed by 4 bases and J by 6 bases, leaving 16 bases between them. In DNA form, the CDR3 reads TGTGCCAGCAGCCTTCGACAGCCAACTAGCGAGCAGTACTTC. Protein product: CASSLRQPTSEQYF.

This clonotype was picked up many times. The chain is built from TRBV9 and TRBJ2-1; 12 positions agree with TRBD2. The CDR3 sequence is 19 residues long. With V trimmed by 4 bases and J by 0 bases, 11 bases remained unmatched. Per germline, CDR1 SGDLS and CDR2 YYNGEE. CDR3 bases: TGTGCCAGCAGCCCTCGACTAGCGGGGGAGCCGGGCTCCTACAATGAGCAGTTCTTC. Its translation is CASSPRLAGEPGSYNEQFF.